This T cell receptor beta chain emerged from a study of control samples from healthy donors and cancer patients. Trimming took off 0 bases at V and 3 bases at J, with 10 bases between the two ends. The CDR3 has 14 amino acids. Germline-derived CDR1 and CDR2 are SGHRS and YFSETQ. The data were produced by immunoSEQ multiplex PCR, yet TCRdb's version contains in-frame clones alone and is incomplete. Of 130,000 to 150,000 clones detected, around 94% appear once; the ten largest clones hold 13% to 15%. The chain joins TRBV5-1 to TRBJ2-7; D possibly uses TRBD1 or TRBD2 (5 bases each). Material for sequencing was PBMCs. This receptor was taken from a man between 60 and 75 years old with colorectal cancer. The CDR3: CASSLVTGGYEQYF. CDR3 DNA: TGCGCCAGCAGCTTGGTCACTGGGGGCTACGAGCAGTACTTC. Together with reference TRBV5-1 and TRBJ2-7, the CDR3 gives the full variable domain: KAGVTQTPRYLIKTRGQQVTLSCSPISGHRSVSWYQQTPGQGLQFLFEYFSETQRNKGNFPGRFSGRQFSNSRSEMNVSTLELGDSALYLCASSLVTGGYEQYFGPGTRLTVT.